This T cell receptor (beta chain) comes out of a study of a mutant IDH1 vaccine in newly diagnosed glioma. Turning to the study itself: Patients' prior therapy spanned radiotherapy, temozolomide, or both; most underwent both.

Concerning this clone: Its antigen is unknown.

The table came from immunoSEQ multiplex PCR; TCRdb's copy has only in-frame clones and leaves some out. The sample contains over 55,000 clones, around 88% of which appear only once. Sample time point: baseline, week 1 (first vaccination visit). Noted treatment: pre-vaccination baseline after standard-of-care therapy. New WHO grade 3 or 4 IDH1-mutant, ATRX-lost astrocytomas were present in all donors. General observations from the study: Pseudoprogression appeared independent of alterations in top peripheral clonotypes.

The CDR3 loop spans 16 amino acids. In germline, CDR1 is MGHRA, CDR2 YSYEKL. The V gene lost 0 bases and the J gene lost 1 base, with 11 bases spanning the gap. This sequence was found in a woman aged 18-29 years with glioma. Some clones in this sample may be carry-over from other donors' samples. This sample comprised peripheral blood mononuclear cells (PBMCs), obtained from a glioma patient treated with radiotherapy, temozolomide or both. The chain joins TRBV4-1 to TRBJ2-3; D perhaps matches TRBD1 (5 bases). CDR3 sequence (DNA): TGCGCCAGCAGCCAAGAGCTAGGGGTTGGCACAGATACGCAGTATTTT. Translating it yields CASSQELGVGTDTQYF.